A single sample gave rise to the 14 T cell receptor beta chains below, sequenced in a study of cytotoxic CD8 clonotypes in ibrutinib-treated CLL. Generated by immunoSEQ multiplex PCR, the TCRdb table keeps only in-frame clones and is missing some. The sample has about 140,000 clones, 76% seen once. Sequenced here: PBMCs, sampled after 24 months of ibrutinib treatment. These receptors were taken from a human donor with chronic lymphocytic leukemia.

This clone was observed once. The rearrangement joins TRBV13 to TRBJ1-2, with 9 bases matching TRBD1. The CDR3 covers 14 residues. The ends lost 3 bases at V and 5 bases at J; junction bases unmatched: 4. Germline values: CDR1 PRHDT, CDR2 FYEKMQ (reference sequence). In DNA form, the CDR3 reads TGTGCCAGCAGCTTGGGACAGGGTTTTTATGGCTACACCTTC. It specifies CASSLGQGFYGYTF.

The chain couples TRBV6-4 to TRBJ2-1; 11 positions match TRBD2. With V trimmed by 4 bases and J by 5 bases, 4 bases remained unmatched. Looked up from germline, CDR1 is MRHNA and CDR2 is SNTAGT. CDR3 size: 15 residues. The CDR3 sequence is CASSVLGLADNEQFF. DNA of the CDR3: TGTGCCAGCAGTGTTTTGGGACTAGCGGACAATGAGCAGTTCTTC.

V is TRBV4-3 and J is TRBJ2-3, with 7 bases that match TRBD2. In germline, CDR1 is LGHNA, CDR2 YSLEER. This CDR3 contains 14 residues. V dropped 5 bases and J dropped 2; count of bases not matched to a gene: 4. The chain's CDR3 is CASSSRGVTDTQYF. DNA of the CDR3: TGCGCCAGCAGCTCACGGGGGGTCACAGATACGCAGTATTTT.

This clone was observed a single time. The chain employs TRBV5-4 and TRBJ2-2, with TRBD1 identical over 10 bases. This CDR3 is 15 amino acids long. J was trimmed by 7 bases and V by 4 bases; bases with no gene match: 7. From germline, CDR1 is SGHNT and CDR2 YYREEE (reference sequence). Here the CDR3 DNA reads TGTGCCAGCAGCCCCGACAGGGGGCGGGTCGGGGAGCTGTTTTTT. Translation gives CASSPDRGRVGELFF.

This sequence joins TRBV7-8 and TRBJ1-2; the match to TRBD1 covers 10 bases. The CDR3 consists of 17 residues. Germline trimming cut 7 bases from V and 1 base from J; bases unmatched to any gene: 12. Germline assignment: CDR1 SGHVS and CDR2 FQNEAQ. The CDR3 loop is CASTHRRWDRGNYGYTF. CDR3 sequence (DNA): TGTGCCAGCACCCACCGACGCTGGGACAGGGGTAACTATGGCTACACCTTC.

This CDR3 reads CAWRAGTYEQYF. CDR3 bases: TGTGCCTGGAGGGCAGGCACCTACGAGCAGTACTTC. The V and J genes are TRBV30 and TRBJ2-7; no clear D gene. Trimming took 3 bases from V and 2 from J, leaving 8 bases between them. Germline CDR1 reads GTSNPN; CDR2 reads SVGIG (reference sequence). The CDR3 runs to 12 residues.

The chain links TRBV10-3 to TRBJ2-2; 11 bases match TRBD2. The CDR3 loop spans 15 amino acids. Per the germline V gene, CDR1 is ENHRY and CDR2 is SYGVKD. Germline trimming cut 3 bases from V and 5 bases from J; bases unmatched to any gene: 2. CDR3 DNA: TGTGCCATCAGTGAACTAGCGGGGGCTACCGGGGAGCTGTTTTTT. It yields the protein CAISELAGATGELFF.

This clone was counted a few times. This chain uses TRBV9 with TRBJ1-1; D perhaps matches TRBD1 (6 bases). The germline V gene encodes CDR1 SGDLS and CDR2 YYNGEE. V was trimmed by 0 bases and J by 11 bases, leaving 14 bases between them. CDR3 length: 13 residues. Here the CDR3 DNA reads TGTGCCAGCAGCGTAGAAGGGGGAAGGGGCGCTTTCTTT. It specifies CASSVEGGRGAFF.

The chain is built from TRBV7-9 and TRBJ2-5; unclear D gene. V was shortened by 3 bases and J by 4 bases, with 9 bases between the two germline ends. CDR1 and CDR2 from the germline V gene are SEHNR and FQNEAQ (reference sequence). The CDR3 consists of 13 residues. CDR3 in DNA: TGTGCCAGCAGCTTCGGACCCCCAGAGACCCAGTACTTC. It is translated as CASSFGPPETQYF. The whole variable domain, remainder taken from reference TRBV7-9 and TRBJ2-5, is DTGVSQNPRHKITKRGQNVTFRCDPISEHNRLYWYRQTLGQGPEFLTYFQNEAQLEKSRLLSDRFSAERPKGSFSTLEIQRTEQGDSAMYLCASSFGPPETQYFGPGTRLLVL.

This clone was picked up many times. The chain uses TRBV2 and TRBJ1-1; 7 nucleotides agree with TRBD1. With V trimmed by 3 bases and J by 3 bases, 4 bases remained unmatched. In germline, CDR1 is SNHLY, CDR2 FYNNEI. The CDR3 length is 14 residues. The CDR3 is CASSEEGAYTEAFF. CDR3 sequence (DNA): TGTGCCAGCAGTGAGGAGGGGGCGTACACTGAAGCTTTCTTT. Full variable domain (outside the CDR3, taken from reference TRBV2 and TRBJ1-1): EPEVTQTPSHQVTQMGQEVILRCVPISNHLYFYWYRQILGQKVEFLVSFYNNEISEKSEIFDDQFSVERPDGSNFTLKIRSTKLEDSAMYFCASSEEGAYTEAFFGQGTRLTVV.

The chain recombines TRBV5-1 with TRBJ2-7, with D unresolved. The CDR3 sequence is 14 residues long. V gave up 0 bases and J gave up 3 bases, with 10 bases separating them. Per the germline V gene, CDR1 is SGHRS and CDR2 is YFSETQ. The CDR3 spells CASSLDWRLYEQYF. The CDR3 region has the DNA TGCGCCAGCAGCTTGGACTGGCGACTCTACGAGCAGTACTTC.

The chain joins TRBV4-2 to TRBJ2-7, with 8 bases that match TRBD2. The junction had 7 bases not matched to a gene; V was cut back by 3 bases and J by 0 bases. Germline-derived CDR1 and CDR2 are LGHNA and YNFKEQ. The CDR3 totals 16 residues. The CDR3 here is CASSQTASGYSYEQYF. Written as DNA, the CDR3 is TGTGCCAGCAGCCAGACGGCTAGCGGGTACTCCTACGAGCAGTACTTC.

This chain joins TRBV19 and TRBJ2-1, with TRBD2 matching over 9 bases. Losses at the gene ends were 6 bases for V and 0 bases for J; bases not matched to a gene: 3. Germline assignment: CDR1 LNHDA and CDR2 SQIVND (reference sequence). CDR3 length: 15 residues. The CDR3 nucleotides are TGTGCCAGTAGCGCTAGCGGGAACTCCTACAATGAGCAGTTCTTC. It specifies CASSASGNSYNEQFF.

In this sample, this clone turned up once. CDR3 DNA: TGTGCCAGCAGTGCTACTACCAATACGCAGTATTTT. It yields the protein CASSATTNTQYF. This chain links TRBV2 with TRBJ2-3; D call uncertain. The CDR3 contains 12 residues. Germline loops: CDR1 SNHLY, CDR2 FYNNEI. V lost 4 bases to trimming and J lost 7 bases, with 9 bases between them.